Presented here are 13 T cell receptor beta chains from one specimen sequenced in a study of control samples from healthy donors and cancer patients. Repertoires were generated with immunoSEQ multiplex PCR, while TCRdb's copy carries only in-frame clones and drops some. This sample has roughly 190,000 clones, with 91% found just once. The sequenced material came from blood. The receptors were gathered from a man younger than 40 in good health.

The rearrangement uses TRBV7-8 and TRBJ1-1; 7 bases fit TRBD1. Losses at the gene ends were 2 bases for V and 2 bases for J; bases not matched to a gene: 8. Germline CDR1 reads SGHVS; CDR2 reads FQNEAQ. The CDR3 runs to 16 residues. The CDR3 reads CASSLSETGPNTEAFF. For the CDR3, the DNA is TGTGCCAGCAGCTTAAGTGAGACAGGGCCTAACACTGAAGCTTTCTTT. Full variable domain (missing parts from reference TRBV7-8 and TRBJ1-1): GAGVSQSPRYKVAKRGQDVALRCDPISGHVSLFWYQQALGQGPEFLTYFQNEAQLDKSGLPSDRFFAERPEGSVSTLKIQRTQQEDSAVYLCASSLSETGPNTEAFFGQGTRLTVV.

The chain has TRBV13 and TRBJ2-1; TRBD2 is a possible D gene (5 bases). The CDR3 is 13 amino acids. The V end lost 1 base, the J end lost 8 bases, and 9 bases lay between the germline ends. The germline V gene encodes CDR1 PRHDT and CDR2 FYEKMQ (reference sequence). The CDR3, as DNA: TGTGCCAGCAGCTTAGCCGGGGTGTATGAGCAGTTCTTC. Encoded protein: CASSLAGVYEQFF.

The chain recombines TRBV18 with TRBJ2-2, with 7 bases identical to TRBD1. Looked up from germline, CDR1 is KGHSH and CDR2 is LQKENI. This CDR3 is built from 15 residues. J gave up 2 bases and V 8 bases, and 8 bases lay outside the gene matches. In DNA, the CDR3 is TGTGCCAGCACACTTGGGACAGTTAACACCGGGGAGCTGTTTTTT. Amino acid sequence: CASTLGTVNTGELFF.

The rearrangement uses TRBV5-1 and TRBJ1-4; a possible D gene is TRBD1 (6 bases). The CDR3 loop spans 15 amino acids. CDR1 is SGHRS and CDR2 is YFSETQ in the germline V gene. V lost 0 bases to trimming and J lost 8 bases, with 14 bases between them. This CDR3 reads CASSLEGGIEEKLFF. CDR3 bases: TGCGCCAGCAGCTTGGAAGGGGGAATCGAAGAAAAACTGTTTTTT.

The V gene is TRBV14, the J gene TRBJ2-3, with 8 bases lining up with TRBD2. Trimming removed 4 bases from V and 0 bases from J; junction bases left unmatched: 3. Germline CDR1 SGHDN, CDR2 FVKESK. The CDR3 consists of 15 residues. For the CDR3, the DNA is TGTGCCAGCAGCCTACGCGGGGGGAGCACAGATACGCAGTATTTT. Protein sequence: CASSLRGGSTDTQYF. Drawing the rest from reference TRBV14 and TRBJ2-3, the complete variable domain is EAGVTQFPSHSVIEKGQTVTLRCDPISGHDNLYWYRRVMGKEIKFLLHFVKESKQDESGMPNNRFLAERTGGTYSTLKVQPAELEDSGVYFCASSLRGGSTDTQYFGPGTRLTVL.

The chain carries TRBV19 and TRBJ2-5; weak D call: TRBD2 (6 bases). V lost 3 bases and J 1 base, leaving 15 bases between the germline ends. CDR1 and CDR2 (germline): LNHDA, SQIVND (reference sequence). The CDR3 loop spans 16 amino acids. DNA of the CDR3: TGTGCCAGTAGTATGGGCGGGATGGTCTCCCAAGAGACCCAGTACTTC. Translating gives CASSMGGMVSQETQYF.

As DNA, the CDR3 is TGTGCCAGCAGCTTTGGCATCACAGATACGCAGTATTTT. The encoded protein is CASSFGITDTQYF. This chain links TRBV5-5 with TRBJ2-3; D not resolved. The germline V and J ends were trimmed by 2 bases and 2 bases, with 6 bases remaining between them. Germline CDR1 is SGHKS and CDR2 is YYEKEE (reference sequence). This CDR3 spans 13 amino acids.

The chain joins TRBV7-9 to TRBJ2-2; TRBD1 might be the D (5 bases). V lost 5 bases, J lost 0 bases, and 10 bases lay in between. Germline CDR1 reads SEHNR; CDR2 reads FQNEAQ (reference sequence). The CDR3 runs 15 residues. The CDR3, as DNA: TGTGCCAGCAGCGCTGACAGTCCGAACACCGGGGAGCTGTTTTTT. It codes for CASSADSPNTGELFF.

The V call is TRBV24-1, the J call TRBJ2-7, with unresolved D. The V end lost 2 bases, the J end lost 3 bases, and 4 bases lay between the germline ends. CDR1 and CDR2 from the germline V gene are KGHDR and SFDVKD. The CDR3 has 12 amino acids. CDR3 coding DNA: TGTGCCACCAGTGATTCCTACTACGAGCAGTACTTC. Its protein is CATSDSYYEQYF.

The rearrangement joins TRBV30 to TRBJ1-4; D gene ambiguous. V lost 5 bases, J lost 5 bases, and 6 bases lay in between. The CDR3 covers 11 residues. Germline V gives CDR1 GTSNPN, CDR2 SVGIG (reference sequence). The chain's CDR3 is CAWGLNEKLFF. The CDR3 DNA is TGTGCCTGGGGCCTCAATGAAAAACTGTTTTTT.

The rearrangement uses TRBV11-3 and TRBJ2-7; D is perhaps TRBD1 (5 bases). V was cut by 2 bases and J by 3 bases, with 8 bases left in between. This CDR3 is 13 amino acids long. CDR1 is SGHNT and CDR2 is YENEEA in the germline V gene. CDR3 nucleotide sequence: TGTGCCAGCAGCTTAAGGGGAAGCTACGAGCAGTACTTC. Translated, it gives CASSLRGSYEQYF.

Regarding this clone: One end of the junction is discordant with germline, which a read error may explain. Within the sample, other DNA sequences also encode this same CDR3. CDR3 nucleotide sequence: TGTGCCAGCAGTTTAGACAGGAGGTATGGCTACACCTTC. Translating gives CASSLDRRYGYTF. The J gene is TRBJ1-2, the V gene TRBV7-9; tentative D call: TRBD1 (6 bases). This CDR3 is built from 13 residues. CDR1 is SEHNR and CDR2 is FQNEAQ in the germline V gene (reference sequence).

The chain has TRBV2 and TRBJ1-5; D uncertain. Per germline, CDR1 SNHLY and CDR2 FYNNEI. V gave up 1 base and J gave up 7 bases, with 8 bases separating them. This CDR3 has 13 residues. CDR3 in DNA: TGTGCCAGCAGTGAAGGGTGGTTCCAGCCCCAGCATTTT. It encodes CASSEGWFQPQHF.